These 32 T cell receptor beta chains share one sample of origin, sequenced in a study of Ad26.COV2.S vaccination and SARS-CoV-2 variants. The treatment denotes: roughly 19 received Ad26.COV2.S at low or high dose, single or two shots; roughly five received placebo; per-sample allocation not given. After the first vaccine or placebo injection, samples were drawn on day 63. The data were produced by immunoSEQ multiplex PCR, yet TCRdb's version contains in-frame clones alone and is incomplete. The sample yields about 680,000 clones, around 89% seen once. The source material was peripheral blood, sampled in a trial of Ad26.COV2.S vaccine versus placebo. The source is a person between 18 and 65 years old who received the Ad26.COV2.S COVID-19 vaccine or a placebo.

The J gene is TRBJ2-3, the V gene TRBV7-6; D is unclear. There are 15 residues in the CDR3. V was cut by 4 bases and J by 1 base, with 12 bases left in between. Per the germline V gene, CDR1 is SGHVS and CDR2 is FNYEAQ. CDR3 sequence: CASSSRTPGTDTQYF. CDR3 sequence (DNA): TGTGCCAGCAGCTCCAGGACCCCTGGCACAGATACGCAGTATTTT.

CDR3: CASSSGLETEAFF. CDR3 coding DNA: TGTGCCAGTAGTTCAGGGTTGGAGACTGAAGCTTTCTTT. The V call is TRBV19, the J call TRBJ1-1; tentative D call: TRBD1 (5 bases). Trimming left V 5 bases short and J 5 bases short, with 12 bases between. CDR3 length: 13 residues. Germline lookup yields CDR1 LNHDA and CDR2 SQIVND (reference sequence).

This sequence joins TRBV12-3 or TRBV12-4 and TRBJ2-7; D gene ambiguous. This CDR3 is built from 10 residues. The V and J ends lost 3 bases and 3 bases respectively, with 0 bases between them. CDR3 DNA sequence: TGTGCCAGCAGTTTCTACGAGCAGTACTTC. It specifies CASSFYEQYF.

This chain uses TRBV7-2 with TRBJ2-5; no definite D call. V was cut by 3 bases and J by 3 bases, with 8 bases left in between. Per the germline V gene, CDR1 is SGHTA and CDR2 is FQGNSA. The CDR3 covers 13 residues. The CDR3 DNA follows: TGTGCCAGCAGCTTTGCGGTGGAAGAGACCCAGTACTTC. Amino acid sequence: CASSFAVEETQYF.

The chain is built from TRBV7-9 and TRBJ2-7, with TRBD2 as a possible D gene (6 bases). V gave up 3 bases and J gave up 7 bases, with 22 bases separating them. The CDR3 sequence is 16 residues long. The germline CDR1 and CDR2 sequences are SEHNR and FQNEAQ (reference sequence). The CDR3 DNA is TGTGCCAGCAGCTTGGGGCGGGGCGGGGATCTGGGAGAGCAGTACTTC. Its protein product is CASSLGRGGDLGEQYF.

The chain carries TRBV11-2 and TRBJ2-5, with D perhaps assigned TRBD1 or TRBD2 (5 bases each). Germline lookup yields CDR1 SGHAT and CDR2 FQNNGV. The CDR3 covers 14 residues. The germline V and J ends were trimmed by 2 bases and 7 bases, with 14 bases remaining between them. Written as DNA, the CDR3 is TGTGCCAGCAGCTTAAGGTTGGGGGAGAGGACCCAGTACTTC. It translates to CASSLRLGERTQYF. The variable domain in full, completed from reference TRBV11-2 and TRBJ2-5, reads EAGVAQSPRYKIIEKRQSVAFWCNPISGHATLYWYQQILGQGPKLLIQFQNNGVVDDSQLPKDRFSAERLKGVDSTLKIQPAKLEDSAVYLCASSLRLGERTQYFGPGTRLLVL.

The chain joins TRBV30 to TRBJ1-1; a weak D match, TRBD1 (5 bases). CDR1 and CDR2 (germline): GTSNPN, SVGIG (reference sequence). The CDR3 has 14 residues. V was shortened by 7 bases and J by 3 bases, with 18 bases between the two germline ends. CDR3 loop: CASGPHGGYTEAFF. The CDR3 DNA is TGTGCCTCCGGGCCCCACGGGGGTTACACTGAAGCTTTCTTT.

The chain combines TRBV7-6 with TRBJ2-5; either TRBD1 or TRBD2 may supply D (6 bases each). The germline V and J ends were trimmed by 4 bases and 5 bases, with 14 bases remaining between them. There are 14 residues in the CDR3. Germline lookup yields CDR1 SGHVS and CDR2 FNYEAQ. CDR3 loop: CASSSGAGLETQYF. The CDR3 DNA follows: TGTGCCAGCAGCTCGGGGGCGGGTCTGGAGACCCAGTACTTC.

J is TRBJ1-4 and V is TRBV2, with 9 positions matching TRBD1. The CDR3 spans 10 residues. Trimming at V came to 5 bases and at J to 16 bases, leaving 2 bases not matched to a gene. Germline CDR1 and CDR2: SNHLY and FYNNEI. This CDR3 is CASSRDRAFF. The CDR3 nucleotides read TGTGCCAGCAGTCGGGACAGGGCGTTTTTT.

The CDR3, as DNA: TGTGCCAGCAGCCAAGATACAGGGGCCAACGTCCTGACTTTC. This translates into CASSQDTGANVLTF. The rearrangement uses TRBV3-1 (or the pseudogene TRBV3-2) and TRBJ2-6; D gene unclear. This CDR3 spans 14 amino acids. The V gene lost 0 bases and the J gene lost 4 bases, with 4 bases spanning the gap. The germline CDR1 and CDR2 sequences are LGHDT and YNNKEL (reference sequence).

This chain connects TRBV7-8 to TRBJ2-5; TRBD2 agrees at 7 bases. In germline, CDR1 is SGHVS, CDR2 FQNEAQ. The CDR3 spans 13 residues. After removal of 5 bases from V and 5 bases from J, the junction contained 5 bases not matched to a gene. CDR3 sequence (DNA): TGTGCCAGCAGCCCCGGACTAGGGGAGACCCAGTACTTC. Its protein product is CASSPGLGETQYF.

This clone showed up just a few times. J is TRBJ1-2 and V is TRBV9; weak D call: TRBD1 (5 bases). The germline CDR1 and CDR2 sequences are SGDLS and YYNGEE. Trimming stripped 0 bases from V and 6 bases from J, with 18 bases between. This CDR3 contains 16 residues. The CDR3 DNA is TGTGCCAGCAGCGTAGCTCCCACCGAGGGACTAAATGGCTACACCTTC. This codes for CASSVAPTEGLNGYTF.

The chain is built from TRBV6-5 and TRBJ1-5; a weak D match, TRBD1 (6 bases). The V gene's germline CDR1 is MNHEY and CDR2 SVGAGI. CDR3 length equals 14 residues. The V gene lost 6 bases and the J gene lost 3 bases, with 12 bases spanning the gap. The CDR3 DNA is TGTGCCAGCAGAACGACAGGAAACAATCAGCCCCAGCATTTT. Amino acids: CASRTTGNNQPQHF.

The chain is built from TRBV27 and TRBJ1-6; maybe TRBD1 (5 bases). Deletions cut 4 bases from V and 12 bases from J, with 10 bases between. The CDR3 loop spans 12 amino acids. Looked up from germline, CDR1 is MNHEY and CDR2 is SMNVEV (reference sequence). CDR3: CASSSGTGPLHF. The DNA of the CDR3 is TGTGCCAGCAGTTCAGGGACGGGACCCCTCCACTTT.

The chain links TRBV5-4 to TRBJ1-1, with a possible D match to TRBD1 (6 bases). V shed 3 bases and J shed 9 bases, with 12 bases lying between them. The CDR3 runs to 12 residues. Germline CDR1 reads SGHNT; CDR2 reads YYREEE (reference sequence). CDR3 DNA: TGTGCCAGCAGCTCGGCCGGACAGAAAGCTTTCTTT. This encodes CASSSAGQKAFF. Filled out from reference TRBV5-4 and TRBJ1-1, the complete variable domain reads ETGVTQSPTHLIKTRGQQVTLRCSSQSGHNTVSWYQQALGQGPQFIFQYYREEENGRGNFPPRFSGLQFPNYSSELNVNALELDDSALYLCASSSAGQKAFFGQGTRLTVV.

This clone was counted once. The gene calls are TRBV5-6 and TRBJ2-7, with 7 bases aligning to TRBD1. Germline V CDR1 and CDR2: SGHDT, YYEEEE. The junction had 3 bases not matched to a gene; V was cut back by 0 bases and J by 6 bases. There are 13 residues in the CDR3. CDR3 sequence: CASSLDRGPEQYF. The DNA for the CDR3 is TGTGCCAGCAGCTTGGACAGGGGACCCGAGCAGTACTTC.

Regarding this clone: Other DNA sequences from this sample encode an identical CDR3 as well. The chain couples TRBV5-1 to TRBJ2-1, with TRBD2 as a possible D gene (6 bases). The CDR3 consists of 15 residues. Germline V CDR1 and CDR2: SGHRS, YFSETQ. The V end was cut by 0 bases, the J end by 3 bases, with 10 bases between. The CDR3: CASSLAGGNYNEQFF. The CDR3 nucleotides are TGCGCCAGCAGCTTGGCCGGCGGGAACTACAATGAGCAGTTCTTC.

This clone has a single count. The chain combines TRBV29-1 with TRBJ1-2, with D tentatively TRBD1 (5 bases). The germline gives CDR1 SQVTM, CDR2 ANQGSEA. Between the trimmed V and J ends, which lost 6 bases and 8 bases, there was a span of 13 bases. CDR3 length: 11 residues. The DNA of the CDR3 is TGCAGCGTGGGGGGGAGTGAGGGCTACACCTTC. The encoded protein is CSVGGSEGYTF. The whole variable domain, remainder taken from reference TRBV29-1 and TRBJ1-2, is SAVISQKPSRDICQRGTSLTIQCQVDSQVTMMFWYRQQPGQSLTLIATANQGSEATYESGFVIDKFPISRPNLTFSTLTVSNMSPEDSSIYLCSVGGSEGYTFGSGTRLTVV.

This chain uses TRBV5-6 with TRBJ2-7; TRBD1 is a possible D gene (6 bases). Germline V gene sequence: CDR1 SGHDT, CDR2 YYEEEE. The CDR3 loop spans 16 amino acids. V gave up 0 bases and J gave up 1 base, with 14 bases separating them. CDR3 in amino acids: CASSLGPDSASYEQYF. DNA of the CDR3: TGTGCCAGCAGCTTGGGACCGGACAGTGCTTCCTACGAGCAGTACTTC.

The CDR3 DNA is TGTGCCAGTGACAGGGGCCGGGAAAAACTGTTTTTT. Translating gives CASDRGREKLFF. V gene TRBV7-9 combines with J gene TRBJ1-4; TRBD1 agrees at 8 bases. V shed 9 bases, J shed 8 bases, and the junction held 5 bases outside the gene matches. From germline, CDR1 is SEHNR and CDR2 FQNEAQ (reference sequence). This CDR3 has 12 amino acids.

This clone was counted only a few times. The chain uses TRBV3-1 (or the pseudogene TRBV3-2) and TRBJ2-2; D ambiguous. V lost 3 bases and J lost 7, with 9 bases in between. Germline CDR1 LGHDT, CDR2 YNNKEL (reference sequence). The CDR3 totals 13 residues. This CDR3 reads CASSQKIRGELFF. The CDR3, as DNA: TGTGCCAGCAGCCAGAAGATACGCGGGGAGCTGTTTTTT.

The count of this clone is one. The gene calls are TRBV7-6 and TRBJ2-3, with 14 bases identical to TRBD2. The CDR3 spans 18 residues. V was clipped by 5 bases and J by 0 bases; unmatched bases: 7. Germline CDR1 and CDR2: SGHVS and FNYEAQ. CDR3 DNA: TGTGCCAGCAGCCAGGGACTAGCGGGAGTAACTAGCACAGATACGCAGTATTTT. Encoded protein: CASSQGLAGVTSTDTQYF.

The chain recombines TRBV5-1 with TRBJ2-3; D gene unclear. The V gene's germline CDR1 is SGHRS and CDR2 YFSETQ. The CDR3 has 14 amino acids. Trimming cost V 0 bases and J 2 bases, with 7 bases left between them. The CDR3 DNA follows: TGCGCCAGCAGCTTGGGCAGCGCCACAGATACGCAGTATTTT. It is translated as CASSLGSATDTQYF.

This chain connects TRBV5-1 to TRBJ1-2, with TRBD1 as a possible D gene (6 bases). The CDR3 is 12 residues long. V lost 4 bases, J lost 4 bases, and 8 bases lay in between. Germline CDR1 reads SGHRS; CDR2 reads YFSETQ. The CDR3 loop reads CASSPGAYGYTF. The CDR3 nucleotides read TGCGCCAGCAGCCCGGGGGCCTATGGCTACACCTTC.

This chain links TRBV12-5 with TRBJ1-6; possibly TRBD1 for D (6 bases). Per the germline V gene, CDR1 is LGHNT and CDR2 is FRNRAP. The CDR3 has 17 residues. V dropped 4 bases and J dropped 6 bases, with 19 bases sitting between them. The CDR3 region has the DNA TGTGCTAGTGGTTGGGCCGGAGGGGGAAGGGGTAATTCACCCCTCCACTTT. Translated: CASGWAGGGRGNSPLHF.

The rearrangement links TRBV3-1 (or the pseudogene TRBV3-2) to TRBJ2-7; TRBD1 matches at 9 bases. Germline loops: CDR1 LGHDT, CDR2 YNNKEL (reference sequence). After removal of 4 bases from V and 2 bases from J, the junction contained 3 bases not matched to a gene. This CDR3 has 14 residues. CDR3 DNA sequence: TGTGCCAGCAGCCTCGGACAGGGGACCTACGAGCAGTACTTC. Residues: CASSLGQGTYEQYF.

The V gene is TRBV21-1, the J gene TRBJ1-5. TRBV21-1 represents a pseudogene. The CDR3 covers 17 residues. CDR3 loop: CASGRDRLLLSNQPQHF. DNA of the CDR3: TGTGCCAGCGGTCGGGACCGTCTTTTACTGAGCAATCAGCCCCAGCATTTT.

The chain has TRBV5-4 and TRBJ1-2; D is unclear. The germline V gene encodes CDR1 SGHNT and CDR2 YYREEE (reference sequence). V lost 4 bases and J lost 4, with 11 bases in between. The CDR3 covers 13 residues. Written as DNA, the CDR3 is TGTGCCAGCAGCCCCCGGGGTAGCTATGGCTACACCTTC. It translates to CASSPRGSYGYTF.

The genes are TRBV5-1 and TRBJ2-7; the D is unclear. CDR1 is SGHRS and CDR2 is YFSETQ in the germline V gene. Between the trimmed V and J ends, which lost 0 bases and 3 bases, there was a span of 10 bases. The CDR3 contains 14 residues. CDR3 protein: CASSLGPTDYEQYF. DNA of the CDR3: TGCGCCAGCAGCTTGGGTCCGACTGACTACGAGCAGTACTTC.

This chain links TRBV19 with TRBJ1-2; TRBD1 matches at 11 bases. CDR1 is LNHDA and CDR2 is SQIVND in the germline V gene (reference sequence). Trimming cost V 7 bases and J 7 bases; bases outside gene matches: 11. CDR3 length equals 15 residues. CDR3 sequence reads: CASTRTGGEKGGYTF. CDR3 bases: TGTGCCAGTACCCGGACAGGGGGCGAAAAGGGTGGCTACACCTTC.

The chain recombines TRBV6-5 with TRBJ1-5; D unresolved. Per germline, CDR1 MNHEY and CDR2 SVGAGI. Between the trimmed V and J ends, which lost 0 bases and 5 bases, there was a span of 11 bases. The CDR3 totals 15 residues. The CDR3 loop is CASSYSTQAHQPQHF. DNA of the CDR3: TGTGCCAGCAGTTACTCGACGCAGGCTCATCAGCCCCAGCATTTT.

The chain's CDR3 is CASSPRTGLEKLFF. CDR3 bases: TGTGCCAGCAGTCCGCGGACAGGGCTAGAAAAACTGTTTTTT. J is TRBJ1-4 and V is TRBV6-2 or TRBV6-3; TRBD1 matches 8 bases. V dropped 5 bases and J dropped 8; count of bases not matched to a gene: 7. The germline CDR1 and CDR2 sequences are MNHEY and SVGEGT. The CDR3 contains 14 residues.